One and the same sample provided the 21 T cell receptor beta chains below, sequenced in a study of T cell responses to AZD1222 COVID-19 vaccine. Clones were read by immunoSEQ multiplex PCR, and TCRdb kept only the in-frame ones, dropping some. Of roughly 100,000 clones in the sample, about 88% were seen once. The material was peripheral blood, obtained 28 days after the second AZD1222 dose. The receptor set was obtained from an adult who received the AZD1222 COVID-19 vaccine.

This clone has just a few counts. The chain joins TRBV2 to TRBJ2-2, with TRBD1 matching over 8 bases. The CDR3 is 16 residues long. V lost 4 bases to trimming and J lost 2 bases; unmatched junction nucleotides: 6. Looked up from germline, CDR1 is SNHLY and CDR2 is FYNNEI. This CDR3 reads CASSGQGASNTGELFF. The CDR3, as DNA: TGTGCCAGCAGTGGCCAGGGGGCAAGTAACACCGGGGAGCTGTTTTTT.

This clone has just one count. The chain has TRBV4-1 and TRBJ2-1; 9 nucleotides line up with TRBD2. CDR1 and CDR2 from the germline V gene are MGHRA and YSYEKL. The CDR3 loop spans 16 amino acids. The trim removed 2 bases at V and 0 bases at J, leaving 2 bases unmatched. This chain's CDR3 is CASSQTSGFSYNEQFF. CDR3 in DNA: TGCGCCAGCAGCCAAACTAGCGGGTTCTCCTACAATGAGCAGTTCTTC.

The V and J genes are TRBV18 and TRBJ1-1, with a possible D match to TRBD1 (5 bases). This CDR3 is 15 amino acids long. Germline CDR1 reads KGHSH; CDR2 reads LQKENI. V gave up 3 bases and J gave up 0 bases, with 11 bases separating them. The CDR3 bases are TGTGCCAGCTCACCTGGGGGGATTATGAACACTGAAGCTTTCTTT. This codes for CASSPGGIMNTEAFF.

This CDR3 reads CSVGGTGPSYEQYF. The CDR3 DNA reads as TGCAGCGTTGGTGGGACAGGTCCCTCCTACGAGCAGTACTTC. The V gene is TRBV29-1, the J gene TRBJ2-7, with 8 bases fitting TRBD1. Germline V gene lookup returns CDR1 SQVTM and CDR2 ANQGSEA. The CDR3 runs 14 residues. Trimming removed 4 bases from V and 0 bases from J; junction bases left unmatched: 5.

The chain carries TRBV7-9 and TRBJ1-5; the match to TRBD1 covers 7 bases. Germline V gives CDR1 SEHNR, CDR2 FQNEAQ (reference sequence). The CDR3 is made up of 16 amino acids. The V and J ends lost 5 bases and 3 bases, in that order; junction bases with no gene match: 10. CDR3 loop: CASSPDREGNNQPQHF. CDR3 in DNA: TGTGCCAGCAGCCCTGACAGGGAAGGAAACAATCAGCCCCAGCATTTT.

This sequence joins TRBV27 and TRBJ2-7; D possibly uses TRBD1 or TRBD2 (6 bases each). Deletions cut 4 bases from V and 0 bases from J, with 19 bases between. The germline V gene encodes CDR1 MNHEY and CDR2 SMNVEV (reference sequence). The CDR3 runs to 17 residues. CDR3: CASSSSLGGLSSYEQYF. The CDR3 DNA is TGTGCCAGCAGTTCGTCACTAGGGGGGTTAAGCTCCTACGAGCAGTACTTC.

As DNA, the CDR3 is TGCAGCGTTGATGATCGACTAGCGGGAGGGCCTGGGGAGACCCAGTACTTC. Its translation is CSVDDRLAGGPGETQYF. The chain uses TRBV29-1 and TRBJ2-5, with 14 bases fitting TRBD2. In germline, CDR1 is SQVTM, CDR2 ANQGSEA. This CDR3 contains 17 residues. V dropped 3 bases and J dropped 5; count of bases not matched to a gene: 11.

This clone was found once. The chain has TRBV11-2 and TRBJ2-3; weak D call: TRBD2 (6 bases). This CDR3 is built from 15 residues. Germline-derived CDR1 and CDR2 are SGHAT and FQNNGV. With 5 bases removed from V and 0 bases from J, the gap between germline ends came to 12 bases. The CDR3 nucleotides are TGTGCCAGCAGCCCGGGGAGGAAGAGCACAGATACGCAGTATTTT. As protein: CASSPGRKSTDTQYF.

The chain uses TRBV7-6 and TRBJ1-1, with TRBD1 identical over 8 bases. This CDR3 contains 13 residues. J gave up 5 bases and V 5 bases, and 4 bases lay outside the gene matches. CDR1 is SGHVS and CDR2 is FNYEAQ in the germline V gene. The DNA of the CDR3 is TGTGCCAGCAGCGGACAGGGAGGTACTGAAGCTTTCTTT. Residues: CASSGQGGTEAFF.

The rearrangement joins TRBV28 to TRBJ1-6; D remains ambiguous. V was pared by 6 bases and J by 6 bases, with 9 bases between. CDR1 and CDR2 (germline): MDHEN, SYDVKM. This CDR3 has 13 residues. The CDR3 protein is CASSDIRNSPLHF. CDR3 nucleotides: TGTGCCAGCAGCGACATACGTAATTCACCCCTCCACTTT.

This clone appeared a single time. The CDR3 here is CASSLTSHRRGETQYF. In DNA form, the CDR3 reads TGTGCCAGCAGCTTAACGTCGCACCGACGAGGGGAGACCCAGTACTTC. The J gene is TRBJ2-5, the V gene TRBV7-3, with a possible D match to TRBD2 (5 bases). This CDR3 has 16 residues. V gave up 0 bases and J gave up 5 bases, with 16 bases separating them. Germline CDR1 and CDR2: SGHTA and FQGTGA.

V usage is TRBV28 and J usage is TRBJ2-7; D perhaps matches TRBD2 (6 bases). This CDR3 region has 12 residues. Germline CDR1 and CDR2: MDHEN and SYDVKM. V was shortened by 4 bases and J by 8 bases, with 12 bases between the two germline ends. CDR3 coding DNA: TGTGCCAGCAGTTATCAAACTAGCAAGCAGTACTTC. As protein: CASSYQTSKQYF.

This chain links TRBV28 with TRBJ1-2; D gene unclear. Germline V CDR1 and CDR2: MDHEN, SYDVKM. V lost 8 bases and J 2 bases, leaving 3 bases between the germline ends. The CDR3 extends over 10 amino acids. CDR3 loop: CASRNYGYTF. The CDR3 DNA sequence: TGTGCCAGCCGGAACTATGGCTACACCTTC.

A single count supports this clone. The chain uses TRBV7-8 and TRBJ2-1; D is possibly TRBD1 or TRBD2 (5 bases each). Between the trimmed V and J ends, which lost 7 bases and 8 bases, there was a span of 15 bases. In germline, CDR1 is SGHVS, CDR2 FQNEAQ. This CDR3 contains 13 residues. The CDR3 region has the DNA TGTGCCAGCAATCTCGGGGACGTCGATGAGCAGTTCTTC. Its translation is CASNLGDVDEQFF.

This chain joins TRBV30 and TRBJ1-2, with 8 nucleotides matching TRBD1. The CDR3 loop spans 14 amino acids. Germline V gene lookup returns CDR1 GTSNPN and CDR2 SVGIG (reference sequence). With 3 bases clipped from V and 7 bases from J, the junction kept 10 bases outside the gene matches. CDR3 bases: TGTGCCTGGAGCTCGACAGGGGATCTATCTGGCTACACCTTC. Residues: CAWSSTGDLSGYTF.

This clone appeared a single time. The CDR3 sequence: CAWSPWTGSEKLFF. CDR3 nucleotide sequence: TGTGCCTGGAGTCCCTGGACAGGGAGTGAAAAACTGTTTTTT. The chain combines TRBV30 with TRBJ1-4; 8 bases are a match to TRBD1. Germline V CDR1 and CDR2: GTSNPN, SVGIG (reference sequence). V lost 2 bases, J lost 7 bases, and 6 bases stayed unmatched. The CDR3 runs 14 residues.

The chain employs TRBV10-3 and TRBJ2-1; the D gene is possibly TRBD1 (5 bases). The CDR3 is made up of 14 amino acids. Germline V lookup: CDR1 ENHRY, CDR2 SYGVKD. V dropped 5 bases and J dropped 5 bases, with 13 bases sitting between them. The CDR3 region has the DNA TGTGCCATCAGTACAGGACCGGCAGACAATGAGCAGTTCTTC. Protein product: CAISTGPADNEQFF.

The rearrangement uses TRBV28 and TRBJ2-7, with 8 bases fitting TRBD1. This CDR3 is built from 16 residues. Germline V gene data show CDR1 as MDHEN and CDR2 as SYDVKM. Germline trimming cut 4 bases from V and 2 bases from J; bases unmatched to any gene: 10. CDR3 coding DNA: TGTGCCAGCAGTTCCTTCGGACAGGGTGGGACCTACGAGCAGTACTTC. Its translation is CASSSFGQGGTYEQYF.

This chain joins TRBV28 and TRBJ2-7; 13 bases are shared with TRBD2. CDR3 length: 14 amino acids. V shed 4 bases and J 4 bases; nucleotides not matched to a gene: 1. The V gene's germline CDR1 is MDHEN and CDR2 SYDVKM. The CDR3 reads CASSWGLAGYEQYF. For the CDR3, the DNA is TGTGCCAGCAGTTGGGGACTAGCGGGGTACGAGCAGTACTTC.

This clone has just a few counts. The V and J genes are TRBV5-1 and TRBJ2-7, with TRBD1 matching over 7 bases. The CDR3 runs 16 residues. CDR1 and CDR2 from the germline V gene are SGHRS and YFSETQ. Germline trimming cut 5 bases from V and 0 bases from J; bases unmatched to any gene: 11. CDR3 nucleotides: TGCGCCAGCAGACGAGCCCCGGGACAGAGCTCCTACGAGCAGTACTTC. Translated, it gives CASRRAPGQSSYEQYF.

The genes are TRBV6-2 or TRBV6-3 and TRBJ2-1, with 11 nucleotides matching TRBD2. The CDR3 consists of 17 residues. The germline gives CDR1 MNHEY, CDR2 SVGEGT. J gave up 3 bases and V 2 bases, and 6 bases lay outside the gene matches. The CDR3 sequence is CASSYTLAGGDYNEQFF. The CDR3 DNA reads as TGTGCCAGCAGTTACACCTTAGCGGGAGGGGACTACAATGAGCAGTTCTTC.